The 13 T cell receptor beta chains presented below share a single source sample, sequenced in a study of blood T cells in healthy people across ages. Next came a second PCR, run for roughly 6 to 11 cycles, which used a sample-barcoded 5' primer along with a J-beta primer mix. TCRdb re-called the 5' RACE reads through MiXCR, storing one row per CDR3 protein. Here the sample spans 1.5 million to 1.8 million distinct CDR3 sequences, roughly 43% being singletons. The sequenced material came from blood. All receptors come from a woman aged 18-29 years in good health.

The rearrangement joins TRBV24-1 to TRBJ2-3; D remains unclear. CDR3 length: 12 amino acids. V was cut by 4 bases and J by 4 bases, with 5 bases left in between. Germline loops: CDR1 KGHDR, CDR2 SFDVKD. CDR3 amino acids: CATSDPADTQYF. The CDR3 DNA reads TGTGCCACCAGTGACCCGGCAGATACGCAGTATTTT.

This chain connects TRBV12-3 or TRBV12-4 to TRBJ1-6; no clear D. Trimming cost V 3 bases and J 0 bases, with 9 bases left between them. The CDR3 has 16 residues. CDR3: CASSFRPSSYNSPLHF. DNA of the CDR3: TGTGCCAGCAGTTTCCGGCCGAGCTCCTATAATTCACCCCTCCACTTT.

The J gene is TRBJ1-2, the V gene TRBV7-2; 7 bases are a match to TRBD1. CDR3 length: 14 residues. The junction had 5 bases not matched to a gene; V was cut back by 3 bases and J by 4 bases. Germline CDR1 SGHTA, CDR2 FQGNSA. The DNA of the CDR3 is TGTGCCAGCAGCTTGGGGGGACAGCCCTATGGCTACACCTTC. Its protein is CASSLGGQPYGYTF.

The CDR3 loop is CASSLGRACEQYF. CDR3 nucleotides: TGTGCCAGCAGTCTTGGACGGGCATGCGAGCAGTACTTC. The V call is TRBV27, the J call TRBJ2-5; D is unresolved. The J call may be mistaken, given a closer DNA end match to TRBJ2-7. This CDR3 is built from 13 residues. Germline CDR1 MNHEY, CDR2 SMNVEV (reference sequence).

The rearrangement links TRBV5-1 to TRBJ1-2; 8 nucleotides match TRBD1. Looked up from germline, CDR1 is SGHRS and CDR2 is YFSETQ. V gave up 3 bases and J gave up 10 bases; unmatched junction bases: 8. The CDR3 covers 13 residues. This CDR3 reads CASSSTGVQDYTF. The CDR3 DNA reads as TGCGCCAGCAGCTCGACAGGGGTGCAAGACTACACCTTC.

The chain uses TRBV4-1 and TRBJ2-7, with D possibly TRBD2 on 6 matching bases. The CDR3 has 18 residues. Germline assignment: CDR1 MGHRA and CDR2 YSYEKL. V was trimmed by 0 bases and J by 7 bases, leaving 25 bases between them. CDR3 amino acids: CASSQDRLSGPFYNEQYF. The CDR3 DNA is TGCGCCAGCAGCCAAGATCGACTAAGCGGGCCTTTCTACAATGAGCAGTACTTC.

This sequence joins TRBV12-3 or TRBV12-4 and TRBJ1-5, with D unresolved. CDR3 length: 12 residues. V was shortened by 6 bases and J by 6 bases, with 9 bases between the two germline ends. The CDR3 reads CASSLHGQPQHF. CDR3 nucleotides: TGTGCCAGCAGCCTGCACGGTCAGCCCCAGCATTTT.

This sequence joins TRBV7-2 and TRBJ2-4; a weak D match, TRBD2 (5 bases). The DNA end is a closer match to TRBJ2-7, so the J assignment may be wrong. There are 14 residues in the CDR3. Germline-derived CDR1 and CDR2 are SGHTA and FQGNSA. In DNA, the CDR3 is TGTGCCAGCACCCCGGGGTTGGGGATCTACGAGCAGTACTTC. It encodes CASTPGLGIYEQYF.

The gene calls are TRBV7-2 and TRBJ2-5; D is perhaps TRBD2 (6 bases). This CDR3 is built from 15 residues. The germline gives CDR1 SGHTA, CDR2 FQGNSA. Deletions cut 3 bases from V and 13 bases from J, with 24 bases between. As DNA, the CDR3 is TGTGCCAGCAGCTTTCCCGGGACTGCGTCCTACGAGCGGTACTTC. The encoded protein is CASSFPGTASYERYF.

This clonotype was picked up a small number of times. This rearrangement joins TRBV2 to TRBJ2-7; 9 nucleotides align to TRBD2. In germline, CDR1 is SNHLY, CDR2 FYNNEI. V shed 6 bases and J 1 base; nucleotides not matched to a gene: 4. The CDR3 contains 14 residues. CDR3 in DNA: TGTGCCAGCAGGGGGACTAGCAGGTCCTACGAGCAGTACTTC. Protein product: CASRGTSRSYEQYF.

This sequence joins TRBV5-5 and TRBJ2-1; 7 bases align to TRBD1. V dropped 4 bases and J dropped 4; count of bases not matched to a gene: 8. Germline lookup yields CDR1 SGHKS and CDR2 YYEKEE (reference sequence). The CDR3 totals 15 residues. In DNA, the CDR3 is TGTGCCAGCAGCACGGAGGACAGGCTTTACAATGAGCAGTTCTTC. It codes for CASSTEDRLYNEQFF.

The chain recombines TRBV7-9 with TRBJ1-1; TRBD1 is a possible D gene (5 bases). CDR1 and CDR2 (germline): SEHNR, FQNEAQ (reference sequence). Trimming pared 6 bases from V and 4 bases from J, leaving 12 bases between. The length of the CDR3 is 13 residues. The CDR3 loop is CASSAGTPTEAFF. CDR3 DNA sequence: TGTGCCAGCAGTGCCGGGACCCCCACTGAAGCTTTCTTT.

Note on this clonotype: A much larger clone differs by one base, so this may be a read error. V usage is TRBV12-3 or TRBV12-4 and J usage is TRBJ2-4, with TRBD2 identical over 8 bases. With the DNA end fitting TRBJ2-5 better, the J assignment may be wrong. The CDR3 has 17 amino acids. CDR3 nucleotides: TGTACCAGCAGTCGCCGAGCAATTCTGACTAGCGATGAGACCCAGTACTTC. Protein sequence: CTSSRRAILTSDETQYF.